This entry is about one TCR beta chain. The V and J ends lost 6 bases and 5 bases, in that order; junction bases with no gene match: 10. CDR3 length: 17 residues. CDR1 is LNHDA and CDR2 is SQIVND in the germline V gene (reference sequence). Using immunoSEQ multiplex PCR, the repertoire was profiled, and TCRdb retains in-frame clones only, with some absent. The profile shows approximately 230,000 clones, 70% to 90% of them singletons. The data were obtained in a study of blood T cell repertoires in COVID-19. The overall study: Acute-phase and convalescent COVID-19 samples originated in the United States, Italy and Spain.

The chain is built from TRBV19 and TRBJ1-6; 10 bases map to TRBD1. The source of this sequence is a man at least 80 years old with acute or convalescent COVID-19. Specimen: peripheral blood. In DNA, the CDR3 is TGTGCCAGTAGAGCGTCCGGGACAGGGGAAGATAATTCACCCCTCCACTTT. It specifies CASRASGTGEDNSPLHF.